This TCR beta chain stems from a study of breast tumors, draining lymph nodes, adjacent tissues. Regarding the study as a whole: Compared with basal-like, luminal-like tumors shared significantly more repertoire with nontumor tissue. Tumor TCR diversity was below lymph nodes but above nontumor tissue. The data were judged consistent with most tumor T cells coming from lymph node and expanding in tumor.

The CDR3 extends over 15 amino acids. With 4 bases clipped from V and 4 bases from J, the junction kept 5 bases outside the gene matches. Germline CDR1 and CDR2: SEHNR and FQNEAQ (reference sequence). Worth noting for this clonotype: Its specificity is not known.

TCRdb fed the multiplex PCR reads into MiXCR, producing one record per CDR3 protein. The sample records over 200,000 distinct CDR3 sequences, less than 35% being singletons. Samples came from axillary lymph nodes draining the breast cancer. The chain employs TRBV7-9 and TRBJ2-5, with 11 bases matching TRBD2. Sequenced: axillary lymph node tissue. This receptor was taken from a female donor with breast cancer. Some clones in this sample may be carry-over from other donors' samples. This CDR3 reads CASSWGLAARETQYF. CDR3 bases: TGTGCCAGCAGCTGGGGACTAGCGGCACGAGAGACCCAGTACTTC.